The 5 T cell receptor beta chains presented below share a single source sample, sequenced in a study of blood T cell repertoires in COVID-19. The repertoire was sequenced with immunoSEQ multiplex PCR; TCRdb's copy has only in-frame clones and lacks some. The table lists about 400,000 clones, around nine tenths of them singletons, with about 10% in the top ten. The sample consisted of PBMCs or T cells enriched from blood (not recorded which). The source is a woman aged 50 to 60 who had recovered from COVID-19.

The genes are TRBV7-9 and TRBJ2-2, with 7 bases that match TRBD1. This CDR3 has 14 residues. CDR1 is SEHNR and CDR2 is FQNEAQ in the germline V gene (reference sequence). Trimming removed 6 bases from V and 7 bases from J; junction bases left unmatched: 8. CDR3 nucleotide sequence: TGTGCCAGCAGTAAGACAGGGTTGGTCGGGGAGCTGTTTTTT. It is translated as CASSKTGLVGELFF.

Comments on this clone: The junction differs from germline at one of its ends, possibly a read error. CDR3 coding DNA: TGTGCCAGCAGCGTAGCACCGGGACAGGGGAGTTCACCCCTCCACTTT. It is translated as CASSVAPGQGSSPLHF. This chain connects TRBV7-9 to TRBJ1-6; 10 nucleotides line up with TRBD1. In germline, CDR1 is SEHNR, CDR2 FQNEAQ (reference sequence). The CDR3 runs to 16 residues.

In DNA form, the CDR3 reads TGTGCCACCAGCAGAGTGAAGGGGCAAACCTACGAGCAGTACTTC. Amino acid sequence: CATSRVKGQTYEQYF. The V gene is TRBV15, the J gene TRBJ2-7; possibly TRBD1 for D (5 bases). With 1 base removed from V and 2 bases from J, the gap between germline ends came to 12 bases. The CDR3 consists of 15 residues. Germline V lookup: CDR1 LNHNV, CDR2 YYDKDF (reference sequence). The full variable domain, with the rest looked up from reference TRBV15 and TRBJ2-7, is DAMVIQNPRYQVTQFGKPVTLSCSQTLNHNVMYWYQQKSSQAPKLLFHYYDKDFNNEADTPDNFQSRRPNTSFCFLDIRSPGLGDTAMYLCATSRVKGQTYEQYFGPGTRLTVT.

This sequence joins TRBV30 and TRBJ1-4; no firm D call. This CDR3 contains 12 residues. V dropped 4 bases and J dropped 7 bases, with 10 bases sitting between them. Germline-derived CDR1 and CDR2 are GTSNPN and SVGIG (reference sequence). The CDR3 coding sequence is TGTGCCTGGACAGCGGGTGGTGAAAAACTGTTTTTT. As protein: CAWTAGGEKLFF.

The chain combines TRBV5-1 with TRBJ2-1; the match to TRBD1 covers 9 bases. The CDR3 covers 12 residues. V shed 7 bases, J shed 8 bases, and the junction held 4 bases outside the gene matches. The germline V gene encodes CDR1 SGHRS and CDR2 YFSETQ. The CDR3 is CASGTGNDEQFF. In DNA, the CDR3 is TGCGCCAGCGGGACAGGGAACGATGAGCAGTTCTTC. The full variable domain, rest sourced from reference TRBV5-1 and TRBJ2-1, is KAGVTQTPRYLIKTRGQQVTLSCSPISGHRSVSWYQQTPGQGLQFLFEYFSETQRNKGNFPGRFSGRQFSNSRSEMNVSTLELGDSALYLCASGTGNDEQFFGPGTRLTVL.